The clone carrying this T cell receptor (beta chain) was seen only a few times. What it binds is not known. TCRdb called the 5' RACE reads again in MiXCR, with one record for every CDR3 protein. The sample consists of approximately 280,000 distinct CDR3 sequences, more than 6.5% of them appearing once. This entry is derived from a study of identical twins. Study results and limitations: Shared out-of-frame alpha sequences (those common to twins) showed excess low generation probability. Models, which agreed with sharing between unrelated individuals, nonetheless underestimated the out-of-frame TCR alpha sharing seen in monozygotic twins.

The CDR3 is 16 residues long. Trimming removed 4 bases from V and 5 bases from J; junction bases left unmatched: 6. Germline V gives CDR1 SEHNR, CDR2 FQNEAQ (reference sequence). The same data also went into a second study, on yellow fever vaccine responses in identical twins.

The chain uses TRBV7-9 and TRBJ2-1; TRBD2 matches at 12 bases. This TCR was recovered from a woman aged 18-30 years in good health. What was sequenced was memory (CD45RO+) T cells sorted from blood. As DNA, the CDR3 is TGTGCCAGCAGCTACCTCGGACTAGCGGGGAACAATGAGCAGTTCTTC. This gives the protein CASSYLGLAGNNEQFF.